Each of the 16 T cell receptor beta chains below was sequenced from the same sample in a study of neurological immune-mediated disorders. TCRdb redid the calling of the 5' RACE reads with MiXCR, one entry per CDR3 protein. The data show over 45,000 distinct CDR3 sequences, around 25% seen once. The specimen sequenced was PBMCs. The source is a woman in her 70s in good health.

This clonotype came up once. The chain is built from TRBV13 and TRBJ2-2; 12 bases match TRBD2. Germline assignment: CDR1 PRHDT and CDR2 FYEKMQ (reference sequence). The CDR3 sequence is 16 residues long. Trimming removed 5 bases from V and 3 bases from J; junction bases left unmatched: 4. The CDR3 region has the DNA TGTGCCAGCAGCCGAGGACTAGCGGGGCACACCGGGGAGCTGTTTTTT. This gives the protein CASSRGLAGHTGELFF.

This clonotype was observed many times. The chain couples TRBV12-3 or TRBV12-4 to TRBJ1-4; 7 positions agree with TRBD1. CDR3 length: 15 amino acids. V gave up 4 bases and J gave up 4 bases; unmatched junction bases: 6. CDR3 DNA sequence: TGTGCCAGCAGTTCGCAGGGGGGCATTAATGAAAAACTGTTTTTT. It yields the protein CASSSQGGINEKLFF.

Ten or more counts support this clonotype. The chain uses TRBV11-2 and TRBJ2-7, with 8 bases fitting TRBD1. Unmatched junction bases numbered 15, after V lost 5 bases and J lost 0 bases. The CDR3 contains 18 residues. Looked up from germline, CDR1 is SGHAT and CDR2 is FQNNGV. CDR3 region: CASSRSPGGAALSYEQYF. The CDR3, as DNA: TGTGCCAGCAGCCGCAGTCCAGGGGGCGCCGCCCTCTCCTACGAGCAGTACTTC.

The chain uses TRBV20-1 and TRBJ2-7, with 8 bases that match TRBD2. The germline V gene has CDR1 DFQATT and CDR2 SNEGSKA (reference sequence). The CDR3 runs to 13 residues. With V trimmed by 6 bases and J by 3 bases, 7 bases remained unmatched. The CDR3 reads CSAAPGTSYEQYF. The CDR3 region has the DNA TGCAGTGCCGCCCCCGGGACTAGCTACGAGCAGTACTTC.

This clonotype has ten or more counts. The chain employs TRBV5-1 and TRBJ2-1; TRBD2 is a possible D gene (6 bases). Germline V CDR1 and CDR2: SGHRS, YFSETQ. The CDR3 consists of 17 residues. With 2 bases removed from V and 0 bases from J, the gap between germline ends came to 15 bases. The CDR3 spells CASSLGWLGGSYNEQFF. The CDR3 DNA follows: TGCGCCAGCAGCTTAGGTTGGTTGGGGGGCTCCTACAATGAGCAGTTCTTC.

V and J are TRBV25-1 and TRBJ2-7, with D perhaps being TRBD1 or TRBD2 (6 bases each). Looked up from germline, CDR1 is MGHDK and CDR2 is SYGVNS. With 7 bases removed from V and 6 bases from J, the gap between germline ends came to 25 bases. The CDR3 runs to 16 residues. CDR3 sequence: CASKSQSGALEFEQYF. The DNA of the CDR3 is TGTGCCAGCAAATCCCAGTCGGGGGCGCTTGAGTTCGAGCAGTACTTC.

This clonotype was counted ten times or more. V gene TRBV6-5 combines with J gene TRBJ1-2; 9 bases fit TRBD1. Germline CDR1 reads MNHEY; CDR2 reads SVGAGI. V was pared by 0 bases and J by 8 bases, with 4 bases of the junction left unmatched. This CDR3 is 14 amino acids long. CDR3 region: CASSYSRGTGGYTF. The CDR3, as DNA: TGTGCCAGCAGTTACTCTAGAGGGACAGGGGGCTACACCTTC.

The CDR3 DNA reads TGCGCCAGCAGCTTGGATGTCGGTAGAGGGGGGGAGACCCAGTACTTC. Amino acids: CASSLDVGRGGETQYF. This sequence joins TRBV5-1 and TRBJ2-5; D possibly matches TRBD1 or TRBD2 (6 bases each). This CDR3 spans 16 amino acids. The V end was cut by 0 bases, the J end by 5 bases, with 17 bases between. CDR1 and CDR2 from the germline V gene are SGHRS and YFSETQ.

This clonotype was detected ten times or more. The chain is built from TRBV5-1 and TRBJ1-1, with 9 bases that match TRBD1. This CDR3 region has 16 residues. V lost 2 bases to trimming and J lost 4 bases; unmatched junction nucleotides: 9. Germline loops: CDR1 SGHRS, CDR2 YFSETQ. The CDR3 loop is CASSFGTGPLGTEAFF. The DNA for the CDR3 is TGCGCCAGCAGCTTTGGGACAGGGCCTTTGGGCACTGAAGCTTTCTTT. The full variable domain, completed using reference TRBV5-1 and TRBJ1-1, is KAGVTQTPRYLIKTRGQQVTLSCSPISGHRSVSWYQQTPGQGLQFLFEYFSETQRNKGNFPGRFSGRQFSNSRSEMNVSTLELGDSALYLCASSFGTGPLGTEAFFGQGTRLTVV.

V and J are TRBV7-2 and TRBJ1-6; D not certain. The V and J ends lost 1 base and 7 bases respectively, with 8 bases between them. Germline V gives CDR1 SGHTA, CDR2 FQGNSA. This CDR3 is 14 amino acids long. CDR3 DNA: TGTGCCAGCAGCTTAGACCTTGGAAATTCACCCCTCCACTTT. Translation: CASSLDLGNSPLHF.

The rearrangement links TRBV19 to TRBJ2-2; no clear D. The CDR3 is made up of 19 amino acids. Germline V gene data show CDR1 as LNHDA and CDR2 as SQIVND (reference sequence). The V gene lost 3 bases and the J gene lost 3 bases, with 23 bases spanning the gap. The CDR3 spells CASSISIFEANPHTGELFF. CDR3 coding DNA: TGTGCCAGTAGTATTTCGATTTTCGAGGCCAACCCCCACACCGGGGAGCTGTTTTTT.

V gene TRBV20-1 combines with J gene TRBJ2-2; D uncertain. Germline CDR1 is DFQATT and CDR2 is SNEGSKA (reference sequence). Trimming cost V 0 bases and J 7 bases, with 6 bases left between them. CDR3 length: 12 amino acids. CDR3 protein: CSARDMGGELFF. The DNA for the CDR3 is TGCAGTGCTAGAGATATGGGCGGGGAGCTGTTTTTT.

The sample holds many counts of this clonotype. The chain links TRBV4-1 to TRBJ1-5; D is possibly TRBD1 (5 bases). Germline-derived CDR1 and CDR2 are MGHRA and YSYEKL. Between the trimmed V and J ends, which lost 0 bases and 4 bases, there was a span of 13 bases. The CDR3 runs to 16 residues. CDR3 protein: CASSQEDQGRNQPQHF. CDR3 coding DNA: TGCGCCAGCAGCCAAGAGGATCAGGGTAGGAATCAGCCCCAGCATTTT.

This clonotype was seen repeatedly, ten times or more. This chain joins TRBV5-1 and TRBJ2-2; 8 bases agree with TRBD1. The germline V gene encodes CDR1 SGHRS and CDR2 YFSETQ. Trimming took 4 bases from V and 6 from J; bases not matched to a gene: 14. The CDR3 loop spans 17 amino acids. CDR3 loop: CASSEVPGQVSAGELFF. The CDR3 nucleotides read TGCGCCAGCAGCGAAGTCCCGGGACAGGTTTCGGCCGGGGAGCTGTTTTTT. The entire variable domain, with the rest obtained from reference TRBV5-1 and TRBJ2-2, is as follows: KAGVTQTPRYLIKTRGQQVTLSCSPISGHRSVSWYQQTPGQGLQFLFEYFSETQRNKGNFPGRFSGRQFSNSRSEMNVSTLELGDSALYLCASSEVPGQVSAGELFFGEGSRLTVL.

This clonotype was recorded many times. The chain is built from TRBV12-3 or TRBV12-4 and TRBJ2-7, with a possible D match to TRBD2 (5 bases). V was pared by 1 base and J by 7 bases, with 17 bases between. The CDR3 is made up of 15 amino acids. CDR3 nucleotide sequence: TGTGCCAGCAGTTTAGGGGCCGGAGGCGTTTCGGAGCAGTACTTC. It encodes CASSLGAGGVSEQYF.

This clonotype was detected many times. The rearrangement uses TRBV25-1 and TRBJ1-2; TRBD1 aligns across 10 bases. The CDR3 loop spans 14 amino acids. Trimming removed 5 bases from V and 8 bases from J; junction bases left unmatched: 8. Per the germline V gene, CDR1 is MGHDK and CDR2 is SYGVNS. The chain's CDR3 is CASSYPGQGGGYTF. The CDR3 bases are TGTGCCAGCAGTTATCCCGGACAGGGGGGCGGCTACACCTTC.